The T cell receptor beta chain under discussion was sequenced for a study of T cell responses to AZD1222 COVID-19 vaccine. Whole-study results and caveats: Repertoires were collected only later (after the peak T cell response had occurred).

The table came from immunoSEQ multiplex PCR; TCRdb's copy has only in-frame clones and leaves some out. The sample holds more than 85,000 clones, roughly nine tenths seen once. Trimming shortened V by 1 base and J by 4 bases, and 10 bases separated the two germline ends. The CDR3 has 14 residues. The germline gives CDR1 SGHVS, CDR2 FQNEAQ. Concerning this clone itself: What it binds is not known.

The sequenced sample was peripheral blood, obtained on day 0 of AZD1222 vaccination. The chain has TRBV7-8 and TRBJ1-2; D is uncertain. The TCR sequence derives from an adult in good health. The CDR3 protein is CASSLDVSLYGYTF. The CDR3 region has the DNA TGTGCCAGCAGCTTAGATGTCAGCCTCTATGGCTACACCTTC.